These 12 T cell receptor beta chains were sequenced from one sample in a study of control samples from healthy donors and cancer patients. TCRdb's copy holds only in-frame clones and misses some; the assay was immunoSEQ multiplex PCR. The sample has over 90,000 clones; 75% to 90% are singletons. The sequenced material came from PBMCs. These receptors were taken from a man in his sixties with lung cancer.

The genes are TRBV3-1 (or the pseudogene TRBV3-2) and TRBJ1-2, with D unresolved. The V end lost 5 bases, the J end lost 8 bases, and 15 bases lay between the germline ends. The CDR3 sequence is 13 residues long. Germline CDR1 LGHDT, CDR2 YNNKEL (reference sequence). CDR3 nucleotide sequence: TGTGCCAGCAGCTATGGCCGGGATGAGGGCTACACCTTC. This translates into CASSYGRDEGYTF.

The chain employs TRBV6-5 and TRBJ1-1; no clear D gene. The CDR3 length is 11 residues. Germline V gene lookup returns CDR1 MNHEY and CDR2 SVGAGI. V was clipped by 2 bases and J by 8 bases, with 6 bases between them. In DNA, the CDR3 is TGTGCCAGCAGTTACCGGGCAGAAGCTTTCTTT. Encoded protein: CASSYRAEAFF.

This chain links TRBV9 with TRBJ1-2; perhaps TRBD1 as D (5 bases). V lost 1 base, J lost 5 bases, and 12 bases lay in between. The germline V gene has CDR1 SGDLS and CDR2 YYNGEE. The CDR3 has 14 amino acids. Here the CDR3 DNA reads TGTGCCAGCAGCGTATCGGGGGAAGGGTATGGCTACACCTTC. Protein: CASSVSGEGYGYTF.

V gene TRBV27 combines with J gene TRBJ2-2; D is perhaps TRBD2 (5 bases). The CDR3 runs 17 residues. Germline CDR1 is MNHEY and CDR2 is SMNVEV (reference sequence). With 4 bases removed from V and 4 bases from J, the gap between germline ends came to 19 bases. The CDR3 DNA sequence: TGTGCCAGCAGTTACTACCCCCCAGAGGGTACCACCGGGGAGCTGTTTTTT. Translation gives CASSYYPPEGTTGELFF.

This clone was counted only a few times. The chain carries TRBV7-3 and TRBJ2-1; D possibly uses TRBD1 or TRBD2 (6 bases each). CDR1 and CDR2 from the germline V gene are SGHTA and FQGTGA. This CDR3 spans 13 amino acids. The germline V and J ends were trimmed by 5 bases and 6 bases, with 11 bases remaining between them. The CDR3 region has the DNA TGTGCCAGCAGCCTGAAGGGGGGCAATGAGCAGTTCTTC. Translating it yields CASSLKGGNEQFF.

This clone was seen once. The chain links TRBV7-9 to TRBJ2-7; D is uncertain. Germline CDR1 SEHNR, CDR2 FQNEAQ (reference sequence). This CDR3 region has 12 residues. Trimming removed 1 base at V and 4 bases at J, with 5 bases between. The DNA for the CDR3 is TGTGCCAGCAGCTTAGGGGCTTACGAGCAGTACGTC. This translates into CASSLGAYEQYV.

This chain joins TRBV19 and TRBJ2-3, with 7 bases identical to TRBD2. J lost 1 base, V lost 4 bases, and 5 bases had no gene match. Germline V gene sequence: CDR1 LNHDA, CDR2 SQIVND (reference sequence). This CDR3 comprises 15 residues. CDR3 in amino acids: CASSNPSGGTDTQYF. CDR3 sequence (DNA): TGTGCCAGTAGTAATCCGAGCGGGGGCACAGATACGCAGTATTTT.

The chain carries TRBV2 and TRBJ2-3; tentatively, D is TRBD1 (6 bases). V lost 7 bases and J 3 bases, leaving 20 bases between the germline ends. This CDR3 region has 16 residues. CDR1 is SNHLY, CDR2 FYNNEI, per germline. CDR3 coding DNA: TGTGCCAGCACCGCCCCTCAGGGGCTTGGAACAGATACGCAGTATTTT. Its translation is CASTAPQGLGTDTQYF.

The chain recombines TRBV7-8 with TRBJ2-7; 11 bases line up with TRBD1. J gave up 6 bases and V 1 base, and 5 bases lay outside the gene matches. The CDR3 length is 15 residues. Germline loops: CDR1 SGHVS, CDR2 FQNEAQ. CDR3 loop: CASSLERDRGSEQYF. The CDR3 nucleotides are TGTGCCAGCAGCTTAGAAAGGGACAGGGGGAGCGAGCAGTACTTC.

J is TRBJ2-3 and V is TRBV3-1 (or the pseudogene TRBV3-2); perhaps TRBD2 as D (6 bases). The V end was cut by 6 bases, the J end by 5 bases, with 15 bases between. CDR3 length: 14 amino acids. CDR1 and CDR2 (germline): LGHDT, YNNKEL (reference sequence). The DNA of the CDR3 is TGTGCCAGCAGTTGGGGAGGAGGCGGAGATACGCAGTATTTT. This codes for CASSWGGGGDTQYF.

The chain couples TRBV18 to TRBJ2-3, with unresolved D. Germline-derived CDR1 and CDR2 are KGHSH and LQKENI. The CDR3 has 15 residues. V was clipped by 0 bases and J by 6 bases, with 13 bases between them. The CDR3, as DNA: TGTGCCAGCTCACCACCCGGTGGTAGGATGGATACGCAGTATTTT. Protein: CASSPPGGRMDTQYF.

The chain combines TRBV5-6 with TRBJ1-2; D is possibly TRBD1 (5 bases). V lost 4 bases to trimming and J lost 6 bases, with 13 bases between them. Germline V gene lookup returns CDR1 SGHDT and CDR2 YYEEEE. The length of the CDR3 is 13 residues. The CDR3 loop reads CASSQGGGDGYTF. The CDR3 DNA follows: TGTGCCAGCAGCCAGGGCGGGGGTGATGGCTACACCTTC.